One T cell receptor beta chain is described in this entry. This clonotype was seen at least ten times. Its antigen specificity is not known. No much larger clone exists at a distance of one base, and base qualities are not known. TCR beta CDR3 regions were amplified from RNA transcripts. The TCR CDR3 was subjected to a first round of RT-PCR using the HTBI primer set and the Qiagen OneStep RT-PCR kit. Libraries were constructed in a second round of multiplex PCR, after which size selection and purification were performed. Libraries were sequenced paired-end with 100 bp reads on an Illumina HiSeq2000. The authors processed their data as follows. SOAPnuke was used to process the raw data, with reads discarded if the reads contained adapters or uncalled bases, had a mean Phred below 15, or lacked an exact constant-primer or identifier match. COPE v1.2.5 was used to merge the high-quality paired reads, and each unique nucleotide sequence was defined as a clonotype. Clonotypes were aligned to IMGT TRBV, TRBD and TRBJ reference segments using MiTCR v1.1. Analysis was restricted to V-J combinations with a frequency above 0.0001, which covered about 99% of repertoires. A TCS score was defined as the ratio of F50 (clonal expansion) to E x V (chaos), with BLOSUM62-based TCRdist applied between CDR3 peptides within each V-J. Welch's t-statistics and random forest reduced roughly 500 V-J features to 13, which were used in a naive Bayes classifier (R e1071). TCRdb itself trimmed the public reads at Q25 with fastp, ran MiXCR and retained productive beta chains. CDR3 protein sequences are deduplicated, and each keeps its most common genes and DNA. TCRdb, not the original authors, processed these V and J calls. The sample includes some 740,000 distinct CDR3 sequences, with 14% observed a single time. The biggest ten clones account for roughly a tenth of the sample.

The data belong to a study of T cells in Graves' hyperthyroidism and ophthalmopathy (dated by TCRdb to about 2019). The study in broad terms: Peripheral blood samples were taken at initial diagnosis, before any treatment was given. TCR V-J signatures able to tell the groups apart were searched for in a discovery cohort of 100 patients, of whom fewer than 45 had Graves' ophthalmopathy and 55 to 60 had stable Graves' hyperthyroidism. Whether ophthalmopathy could be predicted prospectively was tested in an independent validation cohort made up of under 20 hyperthyroidism patients plus 17 patients who later progressed to ophthalmopathy. The approximately 97 discovery patients were randomly divided into training and test sets at a 7:3 ratio. In addition, the study compared T-cell repertoires in thyroid tissue and in blood from five or six Graves' hyperthyroidism patients. After sampling, hyperthyroidism patients received methimazole starting at 30 mg daily, and ophthalmopathy patients received high-dose intravenous methylprednisolone. The paper describes TCR Vbeta CDR3 sequencing of 135 peripheral blood samples, made up of 40 to 45 ophthalmopathy patients, 70 to 80 hyperthyroidism patients and approximately 17 progressor patients.

The germline V gene specifies KGHSH as CDR1 and LQKENI as CDR2. After removal of 3 bases from V and 4 bases from J, the junction retains 4 bases not matched to a gene. The CDR3 has 14 amino acids, counting the end cysteine and phenylalanine. The only DNA kept is the CDR3, 42 bases in frame from the first base. What the authors observed across the whole study: Most expanded thyroid clonotypes (frequency above 0.001) were also detected in blood, a finding suggesting that blood repertoires may reflect thyroid immune responses. During validation, the model predicted progression to ophthalmopathy a median of approximately 6 months ahead of onset, with almost 71% sensitivity and around 73% specificity. No statistical method was used to fix the sample size in advance, and group allocation was not hidden from the investigators. A 13 V-J signature model separated ophthalmopathy from stable hyperthyroidism, with around 91% sensitivity and 81% to 83% specificity in cross-validation and 80%/75% in testing.

Stable Graves' hyperthyroidism was defined as the absence of progression to ophthalmopathy over 18 months of follow-up. Hyperthyroidism patients were aged 18 to 65 years and newly diagnosed, with disease duration of less than 2 months. Patients with uncontrolled infections, other autoimmune diseases, pregnancy or lactation were excluded. Clinical symptoms, serum thyroxine and TRAb, thyroid ultrasound, and orbital computed tomography formed the basis for the diagnoses. PBMCs were separated from roughly 10 ml of fresh peripheral blood using Ficoll-Paque density gradient centrifugation. Trizol reagent was used to extract total RNA, and RNA quality was then checked on an Agilent 2100 Bioanalyzer.

The sequence was obtained from a woman between 18 and 30 years old with Graves' hyperthyroidism. The rearranged segments are TRBV18 and TRBJ2-5, with 8 middle bases fitting TRBD1. Material for sequencing was blood. The sequenced DNA is TGTGCCAGCTCACCTAGGACAGGGCTAGAGACCCAGTACTTC. Its protein is CASSPRTGLETQYF.